The 8 T cell receptor beta chains below all came from one sample that was sequenced in a study of OX40 agonist ivuxolimab in advanced cancers. Clones were read by immunoSEQ multiplex PCR, and TCRdb kept only the in-frame ones, dropping some. In the table there are tens of thousands of clones, approximately 90% of which are singletons. The material was CD4+ or CD8+ T cells sorted from blood, obtained in a trial of the OX40 agonist ivuxolimab. These receptors originate from an adult with an advanced solid tumor such as melanoma, head and neck, liver or kidney cancer.

This clone was seen once. The V call is TRBV4-1, the J call TRBJ1-2; D is undetermined. The CDR3 totals 14 residues. CDR1 is MGHRA, CDR2 YSYEKL, per germline. Trimming cost V 0 bases and J 11 bases, with 16 bases left between them. The CDR3, as DNA: TGCGCCAGCAGCCAAGATATGGTAGAGTTCCGGTACACCTTC. As protein: CASSQDMVEFRYTF.

J is TRBJ2-7 and V is TRBV5-4; 7 bases fit TRBD2. Germline lookup yields CDR1 SGHNT and CDR2 YYREEE (reference sequence). CDR3 size: 16 residues. J gave up 4 bases and V 0 bases, and 10 bases lay outside the gene matches. CDR3 DNA: TGTGCCAGCAGCTTGGATCTAGGACTAGGTCTGTACGAGCAGTACTTC. Translated, it gives CASSLDLGLGLYEQYF.

This chain uses TRBV7-9 with TRBJ2-7, with a tentative D call TRBD2 (5 bases). The V gene lost 4 bases and the J gene lost 3 bases, with 22 bases spanning the gap. In germline, CDR1 is SEHNR, CDR2 FQNEAQ (reference sequence). CDR3 length equals 17 residues. The CDR3 sequence is CASSSTPGERANYEQYF. In DNA, the CDR3 is TGTGCCAGCAGCTCAACCCCCGGGGAGAGGGCTAACTACGAGCAGTACTTC.

V and J are TRBV27 and TRBJ2-7; 11 bases line up with TRBD2. V shed 3 bases, J shed 5 bases, and the junction held 9 bases outside the gene matches. Per the germline V gene, CDR1 is MNHEY and CDR2 is SMNVEV (reference sequence). This CDR3 is 16 amino acids long. The CDR3 nucleotides read TGTGCCAGCAGTTTCGGACTAGCGGGTGGGCCGAACGAGCAGTACTTC. This encodes CASSFGLAGGPNEQYF.

The genes are TRBV10-3 and TRBJ2-3; D possibly matches TRBD1 or TRBD2 (6 bases each). This CDR3 is built from 15 residues. CDR1 ENHRY and CDR2 SYGVKD come from the germline V gene. With 0 bases removed from V and 11 bases from J, the gap between germline ends came to 18 bases. The CDR3 DNA is TGTGCCATCAGTGAGTCGGGACAAGGGGGGTATAGGCAGTATTTT. It codes for CAISESGQGGYRQYF.

The V and J genes are TRBV2 and TRBJ2-1; TRBD1 matches 7 bases. V lost 8 bases and J lost 9; bases outside the gene matches: 7. Germline V CDR1 and CDR2: SNHLY, FYNNEI. CDR3 size: 12 residues. CDR3 DNA: TGTGCCAGCTGGACAGGTGTGGGTGAGCAGTTCTTC. It yields the protein CASWTGVGEQFF.

The chain's CDR3 is CAISEQAYEQYF. CDR3 nucleotide sequence: TGTGCCATCAGTGAACAAGCCTACGAGCAGTACTTC. J is TRBJ2-7 and V is TRBV10-3; D is uncertain. This CDR3 spans 12 amino acids. The V gene lost 3 bases and the J gene lost 2 bases, with 5 bases spanning the gap. Germline V gene sequence: CDR1 ENHRY, CDR2 SYGVKD.

CDR3 in amino acids: CASSYSSPGELFF. DNA for the CDR3: TGTGCCAGCAGTTACTCTTCCCCCGGGGAGCTGTTTTTT. This chain connects TRBV6-6 to TRBJ2-2, with no clear D. The germline CDR1 and CDR2 sequences are MNHNY and SVGAGI (reference sequence). V lost 0 bases and J lost 6, with 5 bases in between. The CDR3 is 13 residues long.